This paragraph covers one T cell receptor (beta chain) sequence. Its antigen remains unidentified. No base quality information exists; no much larger clone differs at one position. Trimmed from V: 8 bases; trimmed from J: 4 bases; junction bases lacking a gene match: 5. The cysteine opens and the phenylalanine closes a CDR3 of 13 amino acids. The kept DNA is CDR3 alone, 39 bases in frame from the first base. The germline V gene (reference sequence) sets CDR1 to MNHNY and CDR2 to SVGAGI. These data are taken from a study of tumor-infiltrating T cells and Merkel cell polyomavirus listed by TCRdb under 2017. Regarding the research as a whole: The study examined CD8+ T cells specific for the Merkel cell polyomavirus KLL epitope in Merkel cell carcinoma patients. Patients came in at different disease stages and had a median follow-up of around 2.8 years, ranging from roughly 1.1 to 6.0 years. Patient treatments varied, were not standardized, and included chemotherapy, radiation and immunotherapies. In 14 to 15 samples, KLL-tetramer-sorted cells taken from blood or tumor-infiltrating lymphocytes underwent TRB sequencing, as did about a dozen matched whole-tumor samples. The majority of whole-tumor samples consisted of roughly 25-micron curls cut from formalin-fixed, paraffin-embedded tissue blocks. In the whole study, one tumor sample was a frozen nodal tumor digest, and another tumor sample was a flash-frozen core biopsy of a metastasis.

Study-level results and caveats: A higher intratumoral fraction of KLL-specific T cells (1.9-18% versus roughly 0-0.15%) was associated with significantly improved MCC-specific survival. KLL-specific TRB repertoires were found to be diverse and largely private, with only one public clonotype, shared by two patients, identified among under 500 unique sequences. The small sample size of the study (n of about twelve patients) is a limitation. Because only a single viral epitope was studied, T cells directed against other Merkel cell polyomavirus epitopes were not captured. A significant MCC-specific survival advantage (P = 0.0051) was associated with tumors having more unique KLL-specific clonotypes (roughly 5-108 vs 0-3).

All patients' tumors stained robustly positive for Merkel cell polyomavirus Large T antigen by immunohistochemistry. Roughly twelve Merkel cell carcinoma patients with robust KLL-tetramer+ populations, above 0.04% of CD8+ T cells, in blood and/or cultured TIL were included. All patients were identified as Caucasian, and a median age of roughly 65 years (range 50 to 77 years) was recorded. For patients with unknown primaries who presented with nodal disease, or in cases where primary tissue was insufficient, lymph node tumors were analyzed. The method was the immunoSEQ multiplex PCR assay. Genomic DNA extraction, TRB sequencing and normalization were carried out by Adaptive Biotechnologies (Seattle, WA). From the authors' description of their analysis: Clonality was calculated as one minus the Shannon entropy of productive TRB sequences, normalized by log2 of unique productive sequences. To identify KLL-specific clonotypes in tumors, TCRbeta CDR3 amino acid sequences were matched against the sequences from the tetramer-sorted sample of each patient. In its TCRdb copy, this immuneACCESS table keeps in-frame sequences only and misses some clones. Where compared with another copy, unresolved V genes explain less than half of these, and the others have no known cause. That table supplies the V and J calls and clone size; D and trimming were determined from the DNA. For this sample the table gives about 25,000 clones, of which around nine tenths were detected only once. The biggest ten clones account for less than 3% of the sample.

The sequence is built from TRBV6-6 and TRBJ2-1; TRBD1 fits 7 bases in the junction. Sequencing input: lymph node tissue. The source of this sequence is a man aged 45 to 65 with Merkel cell carcinoma. The DNA sequence is as follows: TGTGCCAGCCTTCAGGGGGTTTACAATGAGCAGTTCTTC. It specifies CASLQGVYNEQFF.